This entry is about one T cell receptor beta chain. The germline CDR1 and CDR2 sequences are MNHEY and SMNVEV (reference sequence). The V and J ends lost 4 bases and 10 bases respectively, with 11 bases between them. CDR3 length: 12 amino acids. This entry is derived from a study of blood T cell repertoires in COVID-19. Clones were sequenced by immunoSEQ multiplex PCR, and TCRdb holds only the in-frame ones, with some missing. The sample records roughly 250,000 clones, 84% being singletons. The rearrangement links TRBV27 to TRBJ2-1; weak D call: TRBD1 (5 bases). This TCR was sampled from a man aged 50 or older with acute or convalescent COVID-19. Sequenced material: peripheral blood. CDR3 amino acids: CASSSLGQEQFF. The CDR3 DNA reads as TGTGCCAGCAGTTCGTTGGGGCAAGAGCAGTTCTTC.